The present T cell receptor (beta chain) was sequenced within a study of OX40 agonist ivuxolimab in advanced cancers. The length of the CDR3 is 16 residues. V lost 1 base, J lost 0 bases, and 10 bases lay in between. The germline V gene encodes CDR1 SGHVS and CDR2 FQNEAQ. Generated by immunoSEQ multiplex PCR, the TCRdb table keeps only in-frame clones and is missing some. This table holds 96,000 or so clones, approximately 84% found once. The sequence was collected from an adult with an advanced solid tumor such as melanoma, head and neck, liver or kidney cancer. The starting material was CD4+ or CD8+ T cells sorted from blood, obtained in a trial of the OX40 agonist ivuxolimab. The V call is TRBV7-8, the J call TRBJ2-1, with D possibly matching TRBD2 (6 bases). The CDR3 DNA follows: TGTGCCAGCAGCTTAGTAGCCGGGAGCTCCTACAATGAGCAGTTCTTC. Translating gives CASSLVAGSSYNEQFF.